A selection of T cell receptor beta chains follows, all from one sample in a study of memory CD4+ T cells and cytomegalovirus serostatus. Method: immunoSEQ multiplex PCR; TCRdb's copy keeps in-frame clones and lacks some. The table includes nearly 60,000 clones, roughly 77% detected once. The source material was memory CD4+ T cells from blood. The receptors were gathered from an adult in good health and CMV-seronegative. Both conserved end residues are part of each CDR3. A D gene is named only where the DNA matches it firmly. Rows give clone size only sometimes, using once, few, many, or a class for an expanded clone.

>TRBD1|few|TRBJ2-3|TRBV28
CASSLSSIGTGGADTQYF
TGTGCCAGCAGTTTATCCTCGATCGGGACAGGGGGCGCAGATACGCAGTATTTT
>NA|NA|TRBJ2-1|TRBV15
CATSRDKFNENEQFF
TGTGCCACCAGCAGAGATAAATTCAATGAAAATGAGCAGTTCTTC
>NA|NA|TRBJ2-7|TRBV2
CASSGSPYEQYF
TGTGCCAGCAGCGGGAGCCCCTACGAGCAGTACTTC
>TRBD1|NA|TRBJ1-4|TRBV19
CASSIRQGATNEKLFF
TGTGCCAGTAGTATAAGACAGGGGGCAACTAATGAAAAACTGTTTTTT
>TRBD1|NA|TRBJ1-4|TRBV29-1
CSVVGNRGQAEKLFF
TGCAGCGTTGTAGGGAACAGGGGGCAGGCTGAAAAACTGTTTTTT
>NA|NA|TRBJ1-2|TRBV6-5
CASSTPSGNDYGYTF
TGTGCCAGCAGTACCCCTTCGGGGAACGACTATGGCTACACCTTC
>TRBD1|NA|TRBJ2-1|TRBV7-8
CASSLEPGGIRGNEQFF
TGTGCCAGCAGCTTAGAACCAGGGGGTATTAGGGGCAATGAGCAGTTCTTC
>TRBD2|medium-sized|TRBJ2-5|TRBV5-6
CASSLKTGGPGETQYF
TGTGCCAGCAGCTTGAAAACGGGAGGGCCAGGGGAGACCCAGTACTTC
>NA|NA|TRBJ1-2|TRBV29-1
CSVDGQENYGYTF
TGCAGCGTTGACGGGCAGGAGAACTATGGCTACACCTTC
>NA|NA|TRBJ1-5|TRBV7-6
CASSLEENQPQHF
TGTGCCAGCAGCTTAGAAGAAAATCAGCCCCAGCATTTT
>NA|NA|TRBJ1-1|TRBV7-9
CASSLSYEAFF
TGTGCCAGCAGCTTATCCTATGAAGCTTTCTTT
>TRBD1|once|TRBJ1-2|TRBV29-1
CSVSGTGVQSYGYTF
TGCAGCGTATCCGGGACAGGGGTTCAGAGCTATGGCTACACCTTC
>TRBD1|NA|TRBJ2-7|TRBV27
CASSARTGGYEQYF
TGTGCCAGCAGTGCACGGACAGGGGGCTACGAGCAGTACTTC
>NA|once|TRBJ2-6|TRBV7-3
CASSLDPRPSGANVLTF
TGTGCCAGCAGTTTGGACCCTAGACCCTCTGGGGCCAACGTCCTGACTTTC
>TRBD2|NA|TRBJ2-5|TRBV5-1
CASSSGLAGVLEETQYF
TGCGCCAGCAGCTCCGGACTAGCGGGAGTGCTCGAAGAGACCCAGTACTTC
>TRBD2|NA|TRBJ2-7|TRBV4-1
CASSLTSGSTYEQYF
TGCGCCAGCAGCCTAACTAGCGGGAGTACCTACGAGCAGTACTTC
>NA|NA|TRBJ1-2|TRBV19
CASSMRERGGYTF
TGTGCCAGTAGTATGAGGGAACGAGGAGGCTACACCTTC
>NA|NA|TRBJ1-4|TRBV6-6
CASSYGSTDEKLFF
TGTGCCAGCAGTTACGGGTCTACGGATGAAAAACTGTTTTTT
>NA|NA|TRBJ2-1|TRBV5-4
CASSLGRRGPGEQFF
TGTGCCAGCAGCTTAGGACGGCGCGGTCCCGGGGAGCAGTTCTTC
>TRBD2|NA|TRBJ2-3|TRBV6-1
CASSESGGRADTQYF
TGTGCCAGCAGTGAATCGGGAGGGAGGGCAGATACGCAGTATTTT
>NA|NA|TRBJ1-4|TRBV27
CATRSVNEKLFF
TGTGCCACGCGATCAGTAAATGAAAAACTGTTTTTT
>NA|NA|TRBJ1-5|TRBV7-2
CASSLYRGKPQHF
TGTGCCAGCAGCTTATATAGGGGGAAGCCCCAGCATTTT
>TRBD2|NA|TRBJ2-7|TRBV10-1
CASRSKRGVAGSEQYF
TGCGCCAGCAGATCGAAACGAGGGGTAGCGGGAAGCGAGCAGTACTTC